This paragraph covers one T cell receptor beta chain sequence. Its antigen remains unknown. The record originates from a study of cytomegalovirus exposure and HLA in healthy donors. Findings of the study overall: The study put 150 to 200 TCR beta chains on its list as cytomegalovirus-associated.

The CDR3 runs to 17 residues. Trimming stripped 0 bases from V and 0 bases from J, with 11 bases between. Germline V gives CDR1 LNHDA, CDR2 SQIVND (reference sequence). Sequencing was performed with immunoSEQ multiplex PCR; in TCRdb, only in-frame clones are kept and a portion is missing. The sample lists about 56,000 clones, approximately 92% occurring once. The TCR originated in a man in his late teens or twenties in good health and CMV-seronegative. The genes are TRBV19 and TRBJ1-4; D gene unclear. The sample consisted of PBMCs. The CDR3 protein is CASSIDHETTTNEKLFF. CDR3 DNA: TGTGCCAGTAGTATAGATCACGAAACAACAACTAATGAAAAACTGTTTTTT.